A selection of T cell receptor beta chains follows, all from one sample in a study of T cell changes during pregnancy in multiple sclerosis. Repertoires were generated with immunoSEQ multiplex PCR, while TCRdb's copy carries only in-frame clones and drops some. Of around 95,000 clones detected, about 91% appear once; the ten largest clones hold approximately 2.4%. Sequencing was performed on peripheral blood, taken after pregnancy. Source of these receptors: a female donor in good health, enrolled as a control in a pregnancy study. CDR3s include the opening cysteine and the closing phenylalanine or tryptophan. Fields, in order: D gene, clone size, V gene, J gene, CDR3 protein, CDR3 DNA. D genes are given only for firm matches. Size is omitted from some rows. Given values are once, few, many or a class for expanded clones.

D gene: TRBD2
clone size: .
V gene: TRBV7-9
J gene: TRBJ2-7
CDR3 protein: CASSWAGEAEQYF
CDR3 DNA: TGTGCCAGCAGCTGGGCGGGGGAGGCCGAGCAGTACTTC

D gene: .
clone size: .
V gene: TRBV6-5
J gene: TRBJ1-2
CDR3 protein: CASSYSIRVLDGYTF
CDR3 DNA: TGTGCCAGCAGTTACTCGATCAGGGTTTTAGATGGCTACACCTTC

D gene: TRBD2
clone size: .
V gene: TRBV7-2
J gene: TRBJ2-7
CDR3 protein: CASSWVGLAWVGSYEQYF
CDR3 DNA: TGTGCCAGCAGCTGGGTCGGACTAGCGTGGGTCGGCTCCTACGAGCAGTACTTC

D gene: .
clone size: .
V gene: TRBV2
J gene: TRBJ2-1
CDR3 protein: CASTRGLVNEQFF
CDR3 DNA: TGTGCCAGCACGCGCGGGTTGGTTAATGAGCAGTTCTTC

D gene: .
clone size: .
V gene: TRBV2
J gene: TRBJ1-5
CDR3 protein: CASSSPGGNQPQHF
CDR3 DNA: TGTGCCAGCAGTTCCCCTGGCGGGAATCAGCCCCAGCATTTT

D gene: TRBD2
clone size: .
V gene: TRBV27
J gene: TRBJ2-1
CDR3 protein: CASSGGLAGARNEQFF
CDR3 DNA: TGTGCCAGCAGTGGGGGACTAGCGGGAGCGCGGAATGAGCAGTTCTTC

D gene: .
clone size: once
V gene: TRBV19
J gene: TRBJ2-1
CDR3 protein: CASSWGGAHNEQFF
CDR3 DNA: TGTGCCAGTAGCTGGGGGGGGGCGCACAATGAGCAGTTCTTC

D gene: TRBD2
clone size: .
V gene: TRBV6-7
J gene: TRBJ2-7
CDR3 protein: CASSTGLPYEQYF
CDR3 DNA: TGTGCCAGCAGTACGGGACTACCCTACGAGCAGTACTTC

D gene: TRBD1
clone size: .
V gene: TRBV6-6
J gene: TRBJ1-6
CDR3 protein: CASSSPGQANSPLHF
CDR3 DNA: TGTGCCAGCAGCTCCCCCGGACAGGCGAATTCACCCCTCCACTTT

D gene: .
clone size: .
V gene: TRBV5-1
J gene: TRBJ2-5
CDR3 protein: CASRFDRQETQYF
CDR3 DNA: TGCGCCAGCAGATTCGACAGACAAGAGACCCAGTACTTC

D gene: TRBD1
clone size: .
V gene: TRBV2
J gene: TRBJ1-4
CDR3 protein: CASNRGNEKLFF
CDR3 DNA: TGTGCCAGCAACAGGGGGAATGAAAAACTGTTTTTT

D gene: TRBD2
clone size: .
V gene: TRBV10-3
J gene: TRBJ2-1
CDR3 protein: CAISESRTSGNEQFF
CDR3 DNA: TGTGCCATCAGTGAGTCCAGGACTAGCGGAAATGAGCAGTTCTTC

D gene: .
clone size: few
V gene: TRBV9
J gene: TRBJ1-2
CDR3 protein: CASSVSWGDGYTF
CDR3 DNA: TGTGCCAGCAGCGTATCGTGGGGAGATGGCTACACCTTC

D gene: .
clone size: .
V gene: TRBV5-4
J gene: TRBJ1-2
CDR3 protein: CASSLRFRTNNYGYTF
CDR3 DNA: TGTGCCAGCAGCTTGCGGTTTAGGACAAATAACTATGGCTACACCTTC

D gene: .
clone size: .
V gene: TRBV5-1
J gene: TRBJ2-2
CDR3 protein: CASRLLENTGELFF
CDR3 DNA: TGCGCCAGCAGACTCCTCGAGAACACCGGGGAGCTGTTTTTT

D gene: TRBD1
clone size: .
V gene: TRBV19
J gene: TRBJ1-5
CDR3 protein: CASSGRDRGYYSNQPQHF
CDR3 DNA: TGTGCCAGTAGTGGCCGGGACAGGGGCTACTATAGCAATCAGCCCCAGCATTTT

D gene: .
clone size: .
V gene: TRBV7-8
J gene: TRBJ2-7
CDR3 protein: CASSLGYRREQYF
CDR3 DNA: TGTGCCAGCAGCTTAGGGTACAGGCGCGAGCAGTACTTC

D gene: .
clone size: .
V gene: TRBV15
J gene: TRBJ2-7
CDR3 protein: CATSLGGTYEQYF
CDR3 DNA: TGTGCCACCAGCCTGGGCGGGACCTACGAGCAGTACTTC